The source of this T cell receptor (beta chain) is a study of blood T cell repertoires in COVID-19. The overall study: Samples of COVID-19 (acute and convalescent) were obtained from the United States, Italy and Spain. Nucleic acid was either cDNA or gDNA, and it came from T cells, B-cell-depleted T cells, or PBMCs.

As originally analysed: Amplified reference gene primers provided the basis for estimating nucleated cell counts. Sequenced by immunoSEQ multiplex PCR; TCRdb stores in-frame clones only, minus some. V, J and clone size reflect that table, while D and trimming were determined from the DNA. The profile shows 470,000 or so clones, approximately 90% of them singletons. Germline V lookup: CDR1 LGHNA, CDR2 YNFKEQ. The CDR3 spans 19 residues. The ends were cut back, 3 bases at V and 1 base at J, with 24 bases in the middle. This receptor was taken from a woman aged 25 to 39 with acute or convalescent COVID-19. The chain has TRBV4-2 and TRBJ1-1, with D uncertain. The sample comprised peripheral blood. CDR3 protein: CASSHGGVEGAESNTEAFF. The CDR3 coding sequence is TGTGCCAGCAGCCACGGAGGAGTAGAGGGCGCGGAGTCGAACACTGAAGCTTTCTTT.